This entry lists 15 T cell receptor beta chains sequenced from one sample in a study of cytomegalovirus exposure and HLA in healthy donors. Researchers ran the PCR with 60 Vbeta and 13 Jbeta primers. Here immunoSEQ multiplex PCR was the method, and the copy in TCRdb shows in-frame clones only, minus some. The repertoire holds about 170,000 clones, with 62% as singletons. The source material was PBMCs. The receptors derive from a man aged 35 to 55 in good health and CMV-seronegative.

This chain links TRBV25-1 with TRBJ2-1, with D possibly matching TRBD2 (7 bases). The germline CDR1 and CDR2 sequences are MGHDK and SYGVNS. V gave up 6 bases and J gave up 2 bases, with 11 bases separating them. The CDR3 consists of 14 residues. In nucleotides, the CDR3 is TGTGCCAGCAGATCGGGGGGCCCCTACAATGAGCAGTTCTTC. It is translated as CASRSGGPYNEQFF.

Only one count was recorded for this clone. V and J are TRBV9 and TRBJ2-5; the match to TRBD2 covers 10 bases. Germline V gives CDR1 SGDLS, CDR2 YYNGEE. Trimming removed 0 bases from V and 2 bases from J; junction bases left unmatched: 10. The CDR3 consists of 18 residues. In DNA, the CDR3 is TGTGCCAGCAGCGTAGCGCTAGCGGGGGCCCCCCGGCAAGAGACCCAGTACTTC. The encoded protein is CASSVALAGAPRQETQYF.

This clone was found a few times. The chain is built from TRBV4-1 and TRBJ1-2, with 8 bases lining up with TRBD1. This CDR3 is 15 amino acids long. Germline CDR1 is MGHRA and CDR2 is YSYEKL. J lost 4 bases, V lost 2 bases, and 6 bases had no gene match. The CDR3 region has the DNA TGCGCCAGCAGCCAACTCACCACAGGGGGCTATGGCTACACCTTC. Its translation: CASSQLTTGGYGYTF.

This rearrangement joins TRBV19 to TRBJ2-7, with D possibly being TRBD2 (6 bases). The length of the CDR3 is 13 residues. Germline V gene lookup returns CDR1 LNHDA and CDR2 SQIVND (reference sequence). V lost 9 bases and J 0 bases, leaving 12 bases between the germline ends. Here the CDR3 DNA reads TGTGCCAGCCGACTAGGGAGCTCCTACGAGCAGTACTTC. Translated: CASRLGSSYEQYF.

The gene calls are TRBV28 and TRBJ1-2, with TRBD1 identical over 9 bases. Per the germline V gene, CDR1 is MDHEN and CDR2 is SYDVKM. The V and J ends lost 5 bases and 3 bases, in that order; junction bases with no gene match: 4. This CDR3 is built from 14 residues. The CDR3 region has the DNA TGTGCCAGCAGTACCACAGGGGGCGACTATGGCTACACCTTC. Amino acid sequence: CASSTTGGDYGYTF.

This clone was seen a single time. The sample has other DNA sequences that encode this CDR3 too. The chain is built from TRBV5-6 and TRBJ2-6, with D tentatively TRBD1 (5 bases). This CDR3 has 16 residues. Trimming removed 3 bases from V and 0 bases from J, with 10 bases in between. Germline CDR1 reads SGHDT; CDR2 reads YYEEEE. The CDR3 spells CASSSLTDSGANVLTF. The CDR3 DNA follows: TGTGCCAGCAGCTCGCTGACAGACTCTGGGGCCAACGTCCTGACTTTC.

The genes are TRBV12-5 and TRBJ2-1; D is uncertain. Germline V gene data show CDR1 as LGHNT and CDR2 as FRNRAP. This CDR3 spans 13 amino acids. V shed 1 base and J shed 8 bases, with 9 bases lying between them. The CDR3 DNA reads TGTGCTAGTGGTTTGGCTATATCGCATGAGCAGTTCTTC. This sequence encodes CASGLAISHEQFF.

The chain couples TRBV5-4 to TRBJ2-2, with TRBD1 matching over 9 bases. The V segment lost 3 bases and the J segment 5 bases; nucleotides outside the gene matches: 5. The CDR3 contains 15 residues. Germline V gives CDR1 SGHNT, CDR2 YYREEE (reference sequence). The CDR3 loop reads CASSSGQGTTGELFF. DNA of the CDR3: TGTGCCAGCAGCTCTGGACAGGGGACGACCGGGGAGCTGTTTTTT.

This chain joins TRBV7-9 and TRBJ1-1, with 7 positions matching TRBD1. The germline V gene encodes CDR1 SEHNR and CDR2 FQNEAQ (reference sequence). Germline trimming cut 5 bases from V and 4 bases from J; bases unmatched to any gene: 7. The CDR3 consists of 14 residues. The CDR3 sequence is CASSIHRGGTEAFF. The CDR3 region has the DNA TGTGCCAGCAGCATCCACAGGGGCGGCACTGAAGCTTTCTTT.

The chain combines TRBV5-4 with TRBJ2-3; tentative D call: TRBD2 (6 bases). The CDR3 is 15 amino acids. V was pared by 6 bases and J by 2 bases, with 16 bases between. Germline V gene sequence: CDR1 SGHNT, CDR2 YYREEE (reference sequence). The CDR3 region has the DNA TGTGCCAGCACCCCCTCCCGGGGGTTCACAGATACGCAGTATTTT. It yields the protein CASTPSRGFTDTQYF. Full variable domain (missing parts from reference TRBV5-4 and TRBJ2-3): ETGVTQSPTHLIKTRGQQVTLRCSSQSGHNTVSWYQQALGQGPQFIFQYYREEENGRGNFPPRFSGLQFPNYSSELNVNALELDDSALYLCASTPSRGFTDTQYFGPGTRLTVL.

V is TRBV5-6 and J is TRBJ2-7; unclear D gene. V gave up 4 bases and J gave up 7 bases, with 9 bases separating them. The CDR3 consists of 11 residues. Germline V gene sequence: CDR1 SGHDT, CDR2 YYEEEE. CDR3 sequence: CASSLEFEQYF. In DNA form, the CDR3 reads TGTGCCAGCAGCCTAGAATTTGAGCAGTACTTC.

The sample holds a few counts of this clone. This specimen includes other DNA sequences encoding the same CDR3. The chain couples TRBV5-1 to TRBJ1-1, with no clear D. From germline, CDR1 is SGHRS and CDR2 YFSETQ. Between the trimmed V and J ends, which lost 1 base and 1 base, there was a span of 8 bases. The CDR3 contains 14 residues. CDR3 coding DNA: TGCGCCAGCAGCTTGAGGCGGGGGAACACTGAAGCTTTCTTT. Protein sequence: CASSLRRGNTEAFF.

This clone was observed a handful of times. The rearrangement joins TRBV12-5 to TRBJ1-3; TRBD1 aligns across 7 bases. Trimming cost V 3 bases and J 2 bases; bases outside gene matches: 7. Looked up from germline, CDR1 is LGHNT and CDR2 is FRNRAP. CDR3 length equals 16 residues. The CDR3 reads CASGFSTDRAGNTIYF. The CDR3 DNA is TGTGCTAGTGGTTTCTCCACCGACAGGGCTGGAAACACCATATATTTT.

V gene TRBV6-1 combines with J gene TRBJ1-4; the match to TRBD1 covers 7 bases. The CDR3 contains 17 residues. V dropped 4 bases and J dropped 7; count of bases not matched to a gene: 15. CDR1 and CDR2 (germline): MNHNS, SASEGT. The CDR3 nucleotides are TGTGCCAGCAGTGGGGCTCGACAGGGCATATGGAGTGAAAAACTGTTTTTT. Protein product: CASSGARQGIWSEKLFF.

The chain combines TRBV5-1 with TRBJ2-2; 10 nucleotides align to TRBD1. With V trimmed by 4 bases and J by 6 bases, 9 bases remained unmatched. The CDR3 length is 16 residues. The germline CDR1 and CDR2 sequences are SGHRS and YFSETQ. The CDR3 sequence is CASSTGGTGESGELFF. In DNA form, the CDR3 reads TGCGCCAGCAGCACCGGAGGGACAGGGGAGTCCGGGGAGCTGTTTTTT.